A single sample is the source of the 10 T cell receptor beta chains below, sequenced in a study of T-cell memory formation after mild COVID-19. Each CDR3 protein gets one entry after TCRdb re-called the 5' RACE reads with MiXCR. The table includes around 390,000 distinct CDR3 sequences, 15% to 20% detected once. The source material was PBMCs or a T cell subset sorted from them (not recorded which). The receptors stem from a man aged 18 to 29 who had mild COVID-19 (a few samples of this study predate the infection). Cell type and time point are not known.

The rearrangement links TRBV18 to TRBJ1-4; the D is unclear. The germline V and J ends were trimmed by 2 bases and 4 bases, with 8 bases remaining between them. The germline V gene has CDR1 KGHSH and CDR2 LQKENI. The CDR3 contains 14 residues. This chain's CDR3 is CASSPGTINEKLFF. The CDR3 DNA reads as TGTGCCAGCTCACCAGGAACGATTAATGAAAAACTGTTTTTT.

The V call is TRBV5-1, the J call TRBJ2-5; possible D gene TRBD1, 6 bases. Germline lookup yields CDR1 SGHRS and CDR2 YFSETQ. This CDR3 is 13 amino acids long. Trimming left V 4 bases short and J 8 bases short, with 15 bases between. DNA of the CDR3: TGCGCCAGCAGCCCACTTTCGACAGGAACCCAGTACTTC. It codes for CASSPLSTGTQYF.

Many counts were recorded for this clonotype. This sequence joins TRBV10-3 and TRBJ2-1, with 7 bases lining up with TRBD1. The germline gives CDR1 ENHRY, CDR2 SYGVKD. Trimming removed 10 bases from V and 4 bases from J; junction bases left unmatched: 10. The CDR3 extends over 14 amino acids. The CDR3 loop reads CASGPWDRYNEQFF. CDR3 nucleotide sequence: TGTGCCAGCGGGCCGTGGGACAGATACAATGAGCAGTTCTTC.

This chain joins TRBV4-3 and TRBJ2-4; D may be TRBD2 (6 bases). The CDR3 consists of 16 residues. Germline V CDR1 and CDR2: LGHNA, YSLEER. The V and J ends lost 1 base and 0 bases respectively, with 10 bases between them. The CDR3 loop is CASSQGSGVAKNIQYF. The CDR3 DNA follows: TGCGCCAGCAGCCAAGGGTCGGGAGTAGCCAAAAACATTCAGTACTTC.

The chain is built from TRBV29-1 and TRBJ1-2, with a tentative D call TRBD1 (6 bases). Trimming removed 3 bases at V and 4 bases at J, with 18 bases between. CDR1 is SQVTM and CDR2 is ANQGSEA in the germline V gene. The CDR3 length is 15 residues. CDR3 region: CSVEGAGADFYGYTF. Here the CDR3 DNA reads TGCAGCGTTGAGGGGGCAGGGGCAGACTTCTATGGCTACACCTTC.

V and J are TRBV7-2 and TRBJ1-2; no clear D. V was clipped by 1 base and J by 4 bases, with 10 bases between them. CDR3 size: 14 residues. Germline-derived CDR1 and CDR2 are SGHTA and FQGNSA. The CDR3 sequence is CASSLGREPYGYTF. As DNA, the CDR3 is TGTGCCAGCAGCTTAGGCCGGGAACCCTATGGCTACACCTTC.

This clonotype was observed a few times. V and J are TRBV3-1 and TRBJ2-5; D remains unclear. CDR3 length: 15 residues. Germline loops: CDR1 LGHDT, CDR2 YNNKEL (reference sequence). The V and J ends lost 1 base and 2 bases respectively, with 11 bases between them. DNA for the CDR3: TGTGCCAGCAGCCAAGGCGAAGCGCTTCAAGAGACCCAGTACTTC. Protein: CASSQGEALQETQYF.

This rearrangement joins TRBV5-5 to TRBJ2-5; the D is unclear. The CDR3 runs 14 residues. Trimming cost V 0 bases and J 5 bases, with 11 bases left between them. In germline, CDR1 is SGHKS, CDR2 YYEKEE (reference sequence). CDR3 loop: CASSLGRSRETQYF. The CDR3 nucleotides read TGTGCCAGCAGCTTGGGTAGAAGTAGGGAGACCCAGTACTTC.

V gene TRBV15 combines with J gene TRBJ1-5, with D unclear. CDR3 length equals 15 residues. The V and J ends lost 3 bases and 2 bases respectively, with 11 bases between them. Germline-derived CDR1 and CDR2 are LNHNV and YYDKDF (reference sequence). Written as DNA, the CDR3 is TGTGCCACCAGCAGCACGCCAGCGGGCAATCAGCCCCAGCATTTT. This translates into CATSSTPAGNQPQHF.

The rearrangement links TRBV6-5 to TRBJ2-3; D unclear. CDR1 and CDR2 (germline): MNHEY, SVGAGI. The CDR3 consists of 13 residues. Trimming left V 2 bases short and J 4 bases short, with 7 bases between. The CDR3 DNA sequence: TGTGCCAGCAGTTACAGGGTAGCAGATACGCAGTATTTT. This gives the protein CASSYRVADTQYF.